These 4 T cell receptor beta chains originate from one sample sequenced in a study of OX40 agonist ivuxolimab in advanced cancers. Sequenced by immunoSEQ multiplex PCR; TCRdb stores in-frame clones only, minus some. This table has about 77,000 clones, around 90% appearing once. This specimen was CD4+ or CD8+ T cells sorted from blood, taken in a trial of the OX40 agonist ivuxolimab. Source of these receptors: an adult with an advanced solid tumor such as melanoma, head and neck, liver or kidney cancer.

The chain combines TRBV6-5 with TRBJ2-7; D is undetermined. Germline CDR1 reads MNHEY; CDR2 reads SVGAGI. V was pared by 2 bases and J by 3 bases, with 14 bases between. The CDR3 sequence is 15 residues long. The CDR3 nucleotides read TGTGCCAGCAGTTACGAGAAGGATTTTTTCTACGAGCAGTACTTC. It yields the protein CASSYEKDFFYEQYF.

The gene calls are TRBV29-1 and TRBJ2-5; D is uncertain. The CDR3 has 13 amino acids. Trimming took off 1 base at V and 6 bases at J, with 12 bases between the two ends. Germline loops: CDR1 SQVTM, CDR2 ANQGSEA. In nucleotides, the CDR3 is TGCAGCGTTGAAGTCTCCAGTGGACAGACCCAGTACTTC. It codes for CSVEVSSGQTQYF.

The chain recombines TRBV30 with TRBJ1-5; TRBD1 might be the D (5 bases). In germline, CDR1 is GTSNPN, CDR2 SVGIG (reference sequence). With 3 bases removed from V and 4 bases from J, the gap between germline ends came to 13 bases. CDR3 length: 14 residues. The CDR3 coding sequence is TGTGCCTGGAGCCTACGCGGGGGTAATCAGCCCCAGCATTTT. It is translated as CAWSLRGGNQPQHF.

A remark on this clone: This sample also contains other DNA sequences that code for the same CDR3. The V call is TRBV28, the J call TRBJ2-7, with D possibly being TRBD1 (6 bases). The ends were cut back, 2 bases at V and 4 bases at J, with 6 bases in the middle. The CDR3 has 12 amino acids. Germline lookup yields CDR1 MDHEN and CDR2 SYDVKM. This CDR3 is CASSLQGYEQYF. For the CDR3, the DNA is TGTGCCAGCAGTTTACAGGGGTACGAGCAGTACTTC.